The 22 T cell receptor beta chains in this list originate from one sample, sequenced in a study of siplizumab effects on memory and regulatory T cells. The antigens these receptors bind are not known. A 37°C coculture lasting five to seven days was applied to the mixed lymphocyte reaction cells. The repertoire was sequenced with immunoSEQ multiplex PCR; TCRdb's copy has only in-frame clones and lacks some. The data show 17,000 or so clones, more than 35% seen once. Sequenced sample: CFSE-low (dividing) CD4+ T cells sorted from an allogeneic mixed lymphocyte reaction. These receptors were obtained from a human donor in good health; the cells came from an allogeneic mixed lymphocyte reaction.

The chain recombines TRBV28 with TRBJ2-3; D ambiguous. CDR1 and CDR2 (germline): MDHEN, SYDVKM. With 7 bases removed from V and 5 bases from J, the gap between germline ends came to 10 bases. CDR3 length: 12 residues. In DNA form, the CDR3 reads TGTGCCAGCACCTCTCGCGGAGATACGCAGTATTTT. Protein sequence: CASTSRGDTQYF.

As regards this clone: Other DNA variants within this sample encode the same CDR3. V and J are TRBV28 and TRBJ2-3; D gene unclear. The CDR3 extends over 12 amino acids. Germline V lookup: CDR1 MDHEN, CDR2 SYDVKM. Trimming removed 8 bases from V and 2 bases from J, with 8 bases in between. As DNA, the CDR3 is TGTGCCAGCTCTCAGACCACAGATACGCAGTATTTT. It yields the protein CASSQTTDTQYF.

This chain uses TRBV4-2 with TRBJ1-1; D uncertain. The CDR3 has 12 amino acids. With 7 bases removed from V and 1 base from J, the gap between germline ends came to 7 bases. The germline V gene encodes CDR1 LGHNA and CDR2 YNFKEQ. CDR3 region: CASNRGNTEAFF. For the CDR3, the DNA is TGTGCCAGCAACCGAGGGAACACTGAAGCTTTCTTT.

The rearrangement joins TRBV5-1 to TRBJ1-3, with D tentatively TRBD1 (5 bases). The CDR3 covers 14 residues. Germline assignment: CDR1 SGHRS and CDR2 YFSETQ. The V end was cut by 4 bases, the J end by 3 bases, with 11 bases between. The CDR3 region is CASSKGEYGNTIYF. The CDR3 DNA reads as TGCGCCAGCAGCAAAGGGGAGTATGGAAACACCATATATTTT. Based on the CDR3 plus reference TRBV5-1 and TRBJ1-3, the full variable domain is KAGVTQTPRYLIKTRGQQVTLSCSPISGHRSVSWYQQTPGQGLQFLFEYFSETQRNKGNFPGRFSGRQFSNSRSEMNVSTLELGDSALYLCASSKGEYGNTIYFGEGSWLTVV.

The rearrangement links TRBV25-1 to TRBJ1-1, with D perhaps TRBD1 (5 bases). Trimming took 0 bases from V and 6 from J, leaving 14 bases between them. Germline CDR1 reads MGHDK; CDR2 reads SYGVNS. This CDR3 contains 15 residues. The DNA for the CDR3 is TGTGCCAGCAGTGAATATTGGACTCGAGGGGCTGAAGCTTTCTTT. This gives the protein CASSEYWTRGAEAFF.

The chain couples TRBV2 to TRBJ1-5; 7 bases are a match to TRBD1. The CDR3 extends over 13 amino acids. Germline loops: CDR1 SNHLY, CDR2 FYNNEI. Unmatched junction bases numbered 6, after V lost 6 bases and J lost 7 bases. This CDR3 is CASSTDREQPQHF. The CDR3 nucleotides read TGTGCCAGCAGCACTGACAGGGAACAGCCCCAGCATTTT.

This clone turned up a few times. The rearrangement joins TRBV10-2 to TRBJ1-2; D uncertain. V dropped 2 bases and J dropped 4 bases, with 14 bases sitting between them. Germline V lookup: CDR1 WSHSY, CDR2 SAAADI. The CDR3 loop spans 15 amino acids. This chain's CDR3 is CASSERVASAYGYTF. The CDR3, as DNA: TGCGCCAGCAGTGAGCGTGTAGCTAGTGCCTATGGCTACACCTTC.

The chain employs TRBV11-2 and TRBJ2-6, with D hard to call. CDR3 length: 13 residues. V was shortened by 6 bases and J by 2 bases, with 5 bases between the two germline ends. Looked up from germline, CDR1 is SGHAT and CDR2 is FQNNGV. CDR3 coding DNA: TGTGCCAGCAGGCAGGCTGGGGCCAACGTCCTGACTTTC. It yields the protein CASRQAGANVLTF.

The V call is TRBV2, the J call TRBJ2-4; 9 positions agree with TRBD2. This CDR3 region has 14 residues. The V and J ends lost 6 bases and 8 bases, in that order; junction bases with no gene match: 8. Germline values: CDR1 SNHLY, CDR2 FYNNEI. DNA of the CDR3: TGTGCCAGCAGAGGCGTAGCGGGGGCTGACATTCAGTACTTC. Its protein product is CASRGVAGADIQYF. Drawing the rest from reference TRBV2 and TRBJ2-4, the complete variable domain is EPEVTQTPSHQVTQMGQEVILRCVPISNHLYFYWYRQILGQKVEFLVSFYNNEISEKSEIFDDQFSVERPDGSNFTLKIRSTKLEDSAMYFCASRGVAGADIQYFGAGTRLSVL.

The CDR3 DNA is TGCAGCGCCTGGGTAACTGGGGACACTGGGTTGGATGGCTACACCTTC. This codes for CSAWVTGDTGLDGYTF. The chain combines TRBV29-1 with TRBJ1-2, with D perhaps TRBD1 (6 bases). Trimming shortened V by 7 bases and J by 6 bases, and 27 bases separated the two germline ends. The CDR3 length is 16 residues. The germline gives CDR1 SQVTM, CDR2 ANQGSEA.

The chain carries TRBV7-8 and TRBJ2-1; TRBD2 agrees at 12 bases. CDR3 length: 16 amino acids. The J segment lost 8 bases and the V segment lost 5 bases, leaving 10 bases of the junction unmatched. From germline, CDR1 is SGHVS and CDR2 FQNEAQ. The CDR3 sequence: CASSPALAGGTDEQFF. In DNA, the CDR3 is TGTGCCAGCAGCCCCGCACTAGCGGGGGGTACGGATGAGCAGTTCTTC.

This clone has a single count. The rearrangement joins TRBV7-3 to TRBJ2-7; weak D call: TRBD2 (6 bases). The CDR3 contains 17 residues. V lost 5 bases to trimming and J lost 0 bases, with 20 bases between them. CDR1 and CDR2 (germline): SGHTA, FQGTGA. The chain's CDR3 is CASSILPIADASYEQYF. CDR3 in DNA: TGTGCCAGCAGCATACTGCCCATAGCGGACGCCTCCTACGAGCAGTACTTC.

This clone occurred a few times. V usage is TRBV5-1 and J usage is TRBJ1-6; 10 positions agree with TRBD1. Per germline, CDR1 SGHRS and CDR2 YFSETQ. This CDR3 contains 14 residues. The V and J ends lost 4 bases and 9 bases, in that order; junction bases with no gene match: 4. CDR3 nucleotide sequence: TGCGCCAGCAGCACGGGACAGGGGAGTTCACCCCTCCACTTT. This sequence encodes CASSTGQGSSPLHF. The full variable domain, its missing parts supplied by reference TRBV5-1 and TRBJ1-6, is KAGVTQTPRYLIKTRGQQVTLSCSPISGHRSVSWYQQTPGQGLQFLFEYFSETQRNKGNFPGRFSGRQFSNSRSEMNVSTLELGDSALYLCASSTGQGSSPLHFGNGTRLTVT.

The sample holds a few counts of this clone. The chain is built from TRBV23-1 and TRBJ2-5; D unclear. TRBV23-1 is annotated as an ORF whose role is uncertain. Deletions cut 2 bases from V and 5 bases from J, with 15 bases between. The CDR3 is made up of 15 amino acids. CDR3 sequence (DNA): TGCGCCAGCAGTCAACGGCGGCGGCCCGGTGAGACCCAGTACTTC. This gives the protein CASSQRRRPGETQYF.

The chain joins TRBV6-5 to TRBJ1-2; TRBD1 might be the D (5 bases). The germline gives CDR1 MNHEY, CDR2 SVGAGI. V was pared by 7 bases and J by 4 bases, with 16 bases between. CDR3 size: 14 residues. As DNA, the CDR3 is TGTGCCAGCAACAAAGCCGGGGGTACCTATGGCTACACCTTC. It codes for CASNKAGGTYGYTF.

V is TRBV11-2 and J is TRBJ2-7; 11 positions agree with TRBD2. This CDR3 spans 16 amino acids. V shed 1 base and J 7 bases; nucleotides not matched to a gene: 9. Looked up from germline, CDR1 is SGHAT and CDR2 is FQNNGV. The CDR3 nucleotides read TGTGCCAGCAGCTTAGTTGCTAGCGGGGGGCTATCGGAGCAGTACTTC. As protein: CASSLVASGGLSEQYF.

The chain carries TRBV4-3 and TRBJ1-2, with 7 bases matching TRBD1. This CDR3 spans 16 amino acids. Germline trimming cut 2 bases from V and 6 bases from J; bases unmatched to any gene: 12. Looked up from germline, CDR1 is LGHNA and CDR2 is YSLEER. The CDR3 region has the DNA TGCGCCAGCAGCCAACTCCCCGGGGACAGCTGGGATGGCTACACCTTC. Its translation is CASSQLPGDSWDGYTF.

The V and J genes are TRBV28 and TRBJ1-3; 7 bases agree with TRBD1. The CDR3 spans 13 residues. Germline CDR1 is MDHEN and CDR2 is SYDVKM. The junction had 8 bases not matched to a gene; V was cut back by 6 bases and J by 9 bases. The CDR3 here is CASSSGGLPTIYF. CDR3 sequence (DNA): TGTGCCAGCAGCTCAGGGGGGCTCCCCACCATATATTTT.

A single count supports this clone. This chain links TRBV18 with TRBJ2-3, with 15 bases lining up with TRBD2. V lost 5 bases to trimming and J lost 0 bases; unmatched junction nucleotides: 6. CDR1 is KGHSH and CDR2 is LQKENI in the germline V gene. This CDR3 has 18 amino acids. The CDR3, as DNA: TGTGCCAGCTCAACGGGGACTAGCGGGGGGCGAAGCACAGATACGCAGTATTTT. The encoded protein is CASSTGTSGGRSTDTQYF.

The chain couples TRBV9 to TRBJ1-1; no clear D gene. V was clipped by 0 bases and J by 2 bases, with 8 bases between them. The length of the CDR3 is 14 residues. In germline, CDR1 is SGDLS, CDR2 YYNGEE. CDR3 region: CASSVATSNTEAFF. CDR3 nucleotide sequence: TGTGCCAGCAGCGTAGCTACAAGCAACACTGAAGCTTTCTTT.

This rearrangement joins TRBV9 to TRBJ1-1, with D possibly TRBD1 on 6 matching bases. In germline, CDR1 is SGDLS, CDR2 YYNGEE. The CDR3 length is 14 residues. The V and J ends lost 2 bases and 4 bases respectively, with 12 bases between them. CDR3: CASSVDGGGTEAFF. The CDR3 bases are TGTGCCAGCAGCGTGGATGGAGGGGGCACTGAAGCTTTCTTT.

This chain joins TRBV7-3 and TRBJ2-5; a possible D gene is TRBD1 (5 bases). Per germline, CDR1 SGHTA and CDR2 FQGTGA. The CDR3 covers 14 residues. V lost 8 bases, J lost 1 base, and 14 bases lay in between. The CDR3 bases are TGTGCCAGCCAAGTAGGGGTGATCCAAGAGACCCAGTACTTC. Its translation: CASQVGVIQETQYF.